This TCR beta chain was retrieved from a study of spatial heterogeneity in lung cancer. Study in general: Counts of TCR transcripts in tumor regions correlated strongly with a T cell module score (derived from matched bulk RNA-seq).

Trimming stripped 5 bases from V and 7 bases from J, with 8 bases between. From germline, CDR1 is SQVTM and CDR2 ANQGSEA. This CDR3 has 11 amino acids. Study conclusions and caveats: When ubiquitous and regional expanded TCRs were counted, their numbers tracked ubiquitous and regional nonsynonymous mutations, respectively. In tumors, expanded intratumoral alpha and beta TCR counts tracked mutation counts. It was estimated that coverage of tumor T cells reached about 7% for alpha chains and less than 15% for beta chains.

In TCRdb, the 5' RACE reads were re-called with MiXCR into one record per CDR3 protein. The sample lists 5,800 or so distinct CDR3 sequences, approximately 26% occurring once. On this clonotype: Its antigen is currently unknown.

Time point specified: sample taken at primary tumor resection. Sequenced material: lung tumor tissue, taken at surgery. The sequence was obtained from a male donor with early-stage non-small cell lung cancer. The V and J genes are TRBV29-1 and TRBJ2-2; D is ambiguous. The CDR3 DNA follows: TGCAGCGTTTGGTACAACGGGGAGCTGTTTTTT. Amino acids: CSVWYNGELFF.